The sequence of this T cell receptor beta chain was determined in a study of blood T cell repertoires in COVID-19. Sequenced by immunoSEQ multiplex PCR; TCRdb stores in-frame clones only, minus some. The sample lists about 400,000 clones, 86% occurring once. This clone was recorded once. CDR1 SNHLY and CDR2 FYNNEI come from the germline V gene. The CDR3 length is 14 residues. Trimming removed 2 bases from V and 12 bases from J, with 14 bases in between. The source of this sequence is a woman under 40 with active or convalescent COVID-19. Sequenced: peripheral blood. The chain carries TRBV2 and TRBJ1-6, with unresolved D. CDR3 sequence reads: CASSETTSSEPLHF. The DNA for the CDR3 is TGTGCCAGCAGTGAAACCACTTCCTCCGAACCCCTCCACTTT.